The sequence of this T cell receptor (beta chain) was determined in a study of cytomegalovirus exposure and HLA in healthy donors (TCRdb year 2017). As for the study more broadly: An earlier analysis of fewer than 750 of the donors reported 276 Gb of sequence data and 117 million unique TCR beta sequences obtained from around 180 million T cells. An early release that covered about 600 HLA-typed donors contained about 300 gigabases of sequencing data and tens of millions of unique TCR sequences. Of the 398 genotyped donors, approximately 83% fell in the genetic ancestry cluster associated with self-reported Caucasian donors. The study was designed to test whether signatures of past pathogen exposure could be identified by cataloging public T cell receptors. The study used immunosequencing to profile the T cell repertoires of around 600 subjects and linked those repertoires to cytomegalovirus serostatus. In addition to the first cohort of roughly 700 subjects, a separate validation cohort of 130 or so different subjects was used. To predict cytomegalovirus infection status, the study combined high-throughput TCR immunosequencing, statistical association of individual TCRs with disease status, and machine learning. A later analysis re-analyzed previously published TCR beta repertoires from approximately 700 donors and added high-resolution HLA genotyping to study TCR occurrence patterns. In the later analysis, no new phenotypic data were used to find candidate immune exposures; instead, reliance was placed on TCR beta sequences and their occurrence across donors. An earlier analysis of approximately 500 of the donors applied high-throughput TCR beta sequencing to assess whether each TCR beta V gene segment acted as functional or pseudogenic. Donor age, sex, ethnicity and CMV serostatus were collected together with the repertoire data. Genome-wide SNP genotypes for about 60% of the roughly 700 donors were used in a later genetic analysis, which treated that subset as a discovery cohort. All discovery cohort repertoires had been generated on a single sequencing platform. HLA typing included class I and class II loci at four-digit resolution. The number of typed donors differed by locus: about 629-630 for A, B, C, DRB1 and DQB1; approximately 540 for DQA1; 606 for DPA1; and some 430 for DPB1. Four or five DR-DQ haplotypes were handled as single units for association and clustering because linkage in the cohort was strong. On average, around 240,000 unique TCR beta nucleotide sequences were sequenced per donor among 398 genotyped donors of the cohort, with 15% to 20% of those sequences being non-productive. General study outcomes and caveats: Linkage disequilibrium might explain the correlated functional status among segregating V segments, but an unknown experimental factor could not be excluded. In a later analysis, HLA-associated TCR beta chains were found to be more clonally expanded and to have lower generation probabilities than equally common non-associated chains. For the cohort, immune exposure information was limited to CMV serostatus. The classifier was reported to diagnose cytomegalovirus status with high specificity and sensitivity in both the original and validation cohorts. A further reported finding was that TCR beta sequences accurately predicted the HLA-A and HLA-B alleles for most subjects in the first cohort. Presence/absence analyses assumed roughly uniform sequencing depth across donors, an assumption that may not hold. Most CMV-associated TCR beta chains appeared to be HLA-restricted in a later analysis, and the HLA associations seemed to be driven largely by CMV exposure. The study listed around 160 TCR beta chains as associated with cytomegalovirus. HLA typing was unavailable for some donors at each locus, so association tests used only the typed subset. At a false discovery rate of 0.05, a later analysis linked under 20,000 TCR beta sequences to specific HLA alleles. A later analysis found that TCR association rates varied across HLA loci, with DRB1 alleles showing the most associated TCRs and HLA-C alleles the fewest. Assigning TCR associations to individual alleles was difficult when HLA alleles, especially DR and DQ, strongly co-occurred. In an earlier analysis of roughly 560 of the donors, most TCR beta V segments were observed in productive rearrangements about 87% or about 30% of the time, broadly matching IMGT annotations. Across donors, most TCR sequences were observed very rarely, whereas some public TCRs were present in many individuals. An association between a missense DCLRE1C variant and V-gene and J-gene trimming of TCR beta chains was found in a later genetic analysis and replicated in an independent cohort. Some IMGT-functional V segments, including TRBV6-2 and TRBV6-3, could not be told apart with the 87-base-pair reads, so those segments were excluded. Because counts were too low, more than 15 rarely observed V segments, including chromosome 9 orphons, were left out of the earlier analysis of some 640 of the donors. The cohort was sequenced for TCR beta chains only, and without alpha or paired-chain data the features that could be detected were limited. A few of the identified cytomegalovirus-associated TCR beta chains were confirmed in vitro to be specific for cytomegalovirus antigens. It was suggested by the authors that the approach could potentially be generalized to other disease states and immunological phenotypes. A later analysis reported that several top co-occurrence clusters appeared linked to parvovirus B19, influenza, CMV and Epstein-Barr virus. The sequencing pipeline was judged likely to have produced a cluster of highly shared sequence variants as a technical artifact. A later genetic analysis reported fewer N-insertions in productive TCRs among donors in an Asian-associated ancestry cluster than the roughly 700-donor mean.

The cohort consisted of 666 healthy bone marrow donors. At the time of sampling, every cohort member was nominally healthy, though immune exposures that went unrecorded were likely present. The donor tested CMV seropositive and was one of the 289 seropositive cohort members. Every donor gave a peripheral blood sample, and the peripheral blood mononuclear cells from that sample were used for TCR beta sequencing. The Qiagen DNeasy Blood Extraction Kit was used to extract genomic DNA from the blood cell samples. Libraries were constructed by the immunoSEQ multiplex PCR assay. The multiplex PCR relied on a mix of 60 forward primers for TCR Vbeta segments and 13 reverse primers for TCR Jbeta segments. A multiplex PCR assay on genomic DNA amplified the CDR3 region of rearranged TCR beta genes. On the Illumina HiSeq System, the amplified TCR beta libraries were sequenced as 87-base-pair reads. In the authors' own workflow: A later analysis counted about 80 million unique TCR beta chains across the 650 to 700 repertoires, and some 11 million of these chains were shared by at least two donors. Raw reads were error-corrected and collapsed into unique sequences by a nearest-neighbor algorithm in which closely related sequences were merged to remove PCR and sequencing errors. To assign V, D and J gene segments, CDR3 sequences were aligned to IMGT reference sequences. For a sequence to be retained, a match of at least six nucleotides was required to both a V gene segment and a J gene segment. Rearrangements were classified as productive when the CDR3 lacked stop codons and remained in frame with V and J, and all other rearrangements were classified as non-productive. Following IMGT convention, CDR3 was defined as the stretch from the second conserved V-encoded cysteine up to the conserved J-encoded phenylalanine. Sequences without an unambiguous match to a single V gene segment were excluded from the earlier analysis of 587 of the donors. An earlier analysis of several hundred of the donors classified V segments as functional when productive rearrangements were above 56.7% and as segregating when the standard deviation between donors was above 5%. A statistical classification framework was built for diagnosing cytomegalovirus status from the catalog of TCR beta chain sequences. In a later analysis, V and J genes were assigned by comparing TCR nucleotide sequences against IMGT/GENE-DB human TR gene sequences. A later analysis assigned CDR3 sequences and most-parsimonious VDJ recombination scenarios with the TCRdist pipeline. In a later analysis, every TCR beta chain was defined by the combination of its CDR3 amino acid sequence and its V-gene family, and reads without a unique V-gene family were dropped. In a later analysis, fewer than 650 highly shared, low-generation-probability nucleotide sequences were removed to address suspected cross-contamination and a sequencing artifact. A later analysis calculated a clonal expansion index for each public chain from normalized within-repertoire ranks of inferred template counts. A later analysis computed generation probabilities with a VDJ recombination model fitted to out-of-frame rearrangements, and checked the results against IGoR. In a later analysis, TCR-TCR, TCR-HLA and TCR-CMV co-occurrence was scored with hypergeometric tests, and a repertoire-size bias correction was applied to TCR pairs. To estimate false discovery rates, a later analysis permuted the HLA or CMV assignments 20 times. In a later analysis, co-occurring TCRs were grouped with DBSCAN, and TCRdist sequence similarity was added when clustering was performed within HLA-allele-positive subsets. Co-occurrence clustering excluded repertoires with fewer than 30,000 or more than 120,000 public chains, plus five with anomalous nucleotide sharing. Sourced from immuneACCESS, this table was stored by TCRdb with only in-frame sequences that have V and J called. A share of the clones is absent; for the studies checked, an unresolved V gene accounts for under half, and the remainder has no known explanation. The V and J calls and the clone size are those of that table, but D and trimming were determined from the DNA. The sample's table lists a count of about 88,000 clones. The ten most abundant clones make up roughly 6% of the sample.

V is pruned by 4 bases and J by 7 bases, leaving 9 bases of the junction without a gene match. The germline V gene gives CDR1 as LGHNA and CDR2 as YSLEER. Its CDR3 holds 15 amino acids, cysteine through phenylalanine. The kept DNA is CDR3 alone, 45 bases in frame from the first base. Details on this clone: It lacks a known antigen.

The sequence came from a girl between 10 and 17 years old in good health and CMV-seropositive. What was sequenced was PBMCs. The V gene is TRBV4-3 and the J gene is TRBJ2-1, with 8 bases matching TRBD1. The CDR3 protein: CASSLVRTGINEQFF. The nucleotides are TGCGCCAGCAGCCTAGTAAGGACAGGGATAAATGAGCAGTTCTTC.